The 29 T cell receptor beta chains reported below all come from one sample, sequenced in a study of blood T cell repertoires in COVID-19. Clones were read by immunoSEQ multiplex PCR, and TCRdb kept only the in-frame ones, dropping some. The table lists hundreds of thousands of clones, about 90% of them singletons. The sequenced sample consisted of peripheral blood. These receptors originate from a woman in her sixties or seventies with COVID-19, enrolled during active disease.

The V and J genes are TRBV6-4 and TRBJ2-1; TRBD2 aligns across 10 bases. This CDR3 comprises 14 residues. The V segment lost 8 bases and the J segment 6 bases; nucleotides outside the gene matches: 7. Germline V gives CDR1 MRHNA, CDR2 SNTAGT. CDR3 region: CASSPLAGGNEQFF. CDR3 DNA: TGTGCCAGCTCCCCGTTAGCGGGGGGCAATGAGCAGTTCTTC.

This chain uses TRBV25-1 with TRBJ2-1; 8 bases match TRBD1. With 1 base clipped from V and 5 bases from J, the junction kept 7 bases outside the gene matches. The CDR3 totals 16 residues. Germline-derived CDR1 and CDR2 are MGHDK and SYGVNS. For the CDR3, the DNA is TGTGCCAGCAGTGAATCCCTGGACAGGGTGGACAATGAGCAGTTCTTC. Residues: CASSESLDRVDNEQFF. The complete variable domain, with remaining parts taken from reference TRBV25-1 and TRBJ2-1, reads EADIYQTPRYLVIGTGKKITLECSQTMGHDKMYWYQQDPGMELHLIHYSYGVNSTEKGDLSSESTVSRIRTEHFPLTLESARPSHTSQYLCASSESLDRVDNEQFFGPGTRLTVL.

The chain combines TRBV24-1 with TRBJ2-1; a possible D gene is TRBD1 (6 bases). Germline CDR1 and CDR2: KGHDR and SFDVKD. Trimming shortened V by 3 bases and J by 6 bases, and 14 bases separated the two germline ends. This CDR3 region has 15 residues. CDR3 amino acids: CATSDRDIYLNEQFF. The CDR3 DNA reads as TGTGCCACCAGTGATAGGGACATCTATCTCAATGAGCAGTTCTTC.

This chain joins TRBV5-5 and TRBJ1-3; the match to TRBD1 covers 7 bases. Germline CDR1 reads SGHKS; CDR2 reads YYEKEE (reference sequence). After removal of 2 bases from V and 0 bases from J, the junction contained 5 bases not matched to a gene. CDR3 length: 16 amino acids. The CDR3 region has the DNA TGTGCCAGCAGCTTACCGGGACAGAGCTCTGGAAACACCATATATTTT. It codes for CASSLPGQSSGNTIYF.

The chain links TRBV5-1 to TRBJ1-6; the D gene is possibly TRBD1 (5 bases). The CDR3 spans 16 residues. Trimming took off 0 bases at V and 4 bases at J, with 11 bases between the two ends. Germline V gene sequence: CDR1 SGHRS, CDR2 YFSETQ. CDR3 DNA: TGCGCCAGCAGCTTGGTCGGCAGGGTTTATAATTCACCCCTCCACTTT. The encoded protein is CASSLVGRVYNSPLHF.

CDR3 region: CASSFGDISYNSPLHF. The CDR3 bases are TGTGCCAGCAGCTTCGGGGATATCTCCTATAATTCACCCCTCCACTTT. This rearrangement joins TRBV7-8 to TRBJ1-6; D not resolved. In germline, CDR1 is SGHVS, CDR2 FQNEAQ. Trimming took off 3 bases at V and 0 bases at J, with 9 bases between the two ends. The CDR3 covers 16 residues.

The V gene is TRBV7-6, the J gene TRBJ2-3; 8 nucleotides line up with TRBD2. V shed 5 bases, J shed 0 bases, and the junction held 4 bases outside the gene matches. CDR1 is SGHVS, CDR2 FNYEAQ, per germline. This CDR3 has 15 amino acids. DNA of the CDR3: TGTGCCAGCAGCCAAATAGCGGGGAGCACAGATACGCAGTATTTT. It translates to CASSQIAGSTDTQYF.

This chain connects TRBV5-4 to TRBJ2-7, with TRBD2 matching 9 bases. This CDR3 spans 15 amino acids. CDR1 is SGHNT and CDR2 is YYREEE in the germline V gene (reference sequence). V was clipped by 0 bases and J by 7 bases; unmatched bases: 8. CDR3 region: CASSLESVAGGEQYF. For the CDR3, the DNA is TGTGCCAGCAGCTTGGAGTCCGTGGCGGGGGGGGAGCAGTACTTC.

The CDR3 DNA sequence: TGTGCCAGCAGTGTAGCCGGGGAGCTGTTTTTT. Translation: CASSVAGELFF. The V gene is TRBV2, the J gene TRBJ2-2, with D unclear. The CDR3 length is 11 residues. Trimming stripped 4 bases from V and 6 bases from J, with 3 bases between. Germline CDR1 SNHLY, CDR2 FYNNEI. Supplemented by reference TRBV2 and TRBJ2-2, the full variable domain reads EPEVTQTPSHQVTQMGQEVILRCVPISNHLYFYWYRQILGQKVEFLVSFYNNEISEKSEIFDDQFSVERPDGSNFTLKIRSTKLEDSAMYFCASSVAGELFFGEGSRLTVL.

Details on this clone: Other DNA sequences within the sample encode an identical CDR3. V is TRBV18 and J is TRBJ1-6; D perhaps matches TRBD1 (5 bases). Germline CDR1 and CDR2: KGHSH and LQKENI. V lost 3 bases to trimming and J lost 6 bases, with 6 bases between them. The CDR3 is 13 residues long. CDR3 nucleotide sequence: TGTGCCAGCTCACCGCAGGGTAATTCACCCCTCCACTTT. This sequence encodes CASSPQGNSPLHF.

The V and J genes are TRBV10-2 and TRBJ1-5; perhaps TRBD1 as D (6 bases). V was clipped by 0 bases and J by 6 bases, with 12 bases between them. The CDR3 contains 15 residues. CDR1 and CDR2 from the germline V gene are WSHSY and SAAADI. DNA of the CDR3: TGCGCCAGCAGTGAGTCCGGCAGGGGTGGTCAGCCCCAGCATTTT. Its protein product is CASSESGRGGQPQHF.

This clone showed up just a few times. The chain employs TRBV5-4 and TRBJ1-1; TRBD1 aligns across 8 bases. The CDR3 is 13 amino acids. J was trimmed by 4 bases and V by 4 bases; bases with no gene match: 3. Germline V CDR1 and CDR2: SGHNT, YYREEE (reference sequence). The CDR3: CASSRTGITEAFF. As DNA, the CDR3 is TGTGCCAGCAGCCGGACAGGGATCACTGAAGCTTTCTTT.

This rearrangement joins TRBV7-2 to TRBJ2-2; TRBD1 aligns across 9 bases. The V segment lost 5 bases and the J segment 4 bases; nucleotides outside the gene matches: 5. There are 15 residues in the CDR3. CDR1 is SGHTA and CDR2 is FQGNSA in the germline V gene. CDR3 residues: CASSADRGLTGELFF. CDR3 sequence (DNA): TGTGCCAGCAGCGCGGACAGGGGCCTCACCGGGGAGCTGTTTTTT.

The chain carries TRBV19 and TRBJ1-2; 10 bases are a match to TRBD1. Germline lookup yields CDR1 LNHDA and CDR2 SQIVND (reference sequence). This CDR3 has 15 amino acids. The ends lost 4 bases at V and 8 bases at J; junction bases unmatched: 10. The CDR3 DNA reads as TGTGCCAGTAGTAGGGCCGACAGGGGGCCGTCGGGCTACACCTTC. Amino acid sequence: CASSRADRGPSGYTF.

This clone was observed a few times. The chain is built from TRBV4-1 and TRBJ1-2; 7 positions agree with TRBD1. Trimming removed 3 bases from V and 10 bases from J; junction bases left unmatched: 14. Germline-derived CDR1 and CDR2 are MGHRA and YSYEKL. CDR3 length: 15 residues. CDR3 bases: TGCGCCAGCAGCCAGAACCCGACAGGGAAGGTATACTACACCTTC. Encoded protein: CASSQNPTGKVYYTF.

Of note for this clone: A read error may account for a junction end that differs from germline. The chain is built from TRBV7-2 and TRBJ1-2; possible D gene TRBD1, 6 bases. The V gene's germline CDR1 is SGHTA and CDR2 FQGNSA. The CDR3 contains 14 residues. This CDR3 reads CASSIAQGNGDYTF. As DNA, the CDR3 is TGTGCCAGCAGCATAGCGCAGGGGAACGGGGACTACACCTTC.

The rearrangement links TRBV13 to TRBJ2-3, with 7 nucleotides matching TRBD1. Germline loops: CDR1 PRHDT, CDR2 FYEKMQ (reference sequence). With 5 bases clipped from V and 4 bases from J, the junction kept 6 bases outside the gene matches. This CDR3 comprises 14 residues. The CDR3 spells CASSHRQGADTQYF. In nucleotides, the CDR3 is TGTGCCAGCAGCCACAGACAGGGTGCAGATACGCAGTATTTT.

The CDR3 spells CATSRGGAYTEAFF. CDR3 sequence (DNA): TGTGCCACCAGCCGGGGGGGGGCGTACACTGAAGCTTTCTTT. The V gene is TRBV15, the J gene TRBJ1-1; D possibly corresponds to TRBD1 (6 bases). Germline CDR1 is LNHNV and CDR2 is YYDKDF (reference sequence). V dropped 5 bases and J dropped 3 bases, with 13 bases sitting between them. This CDR3 is 14 amino acids long.

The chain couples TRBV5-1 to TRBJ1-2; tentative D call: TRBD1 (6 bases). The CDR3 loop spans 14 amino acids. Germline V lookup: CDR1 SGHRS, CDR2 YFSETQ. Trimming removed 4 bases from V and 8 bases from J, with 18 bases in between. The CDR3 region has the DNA TGCGCCAGCAGCCCCATTCAAACAGGGAACGGCTACACCTTC. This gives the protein CASSPIQTGNGYTF.

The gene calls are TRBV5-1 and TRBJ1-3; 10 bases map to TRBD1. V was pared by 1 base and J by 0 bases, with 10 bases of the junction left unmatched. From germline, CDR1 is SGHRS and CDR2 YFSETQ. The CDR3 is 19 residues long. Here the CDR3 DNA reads TGCGCCAGCAGCTTGTACCCCCAGGGACAGGGGTTCTCTGGAAACACCATATATTTT. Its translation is CASSLYPQGQGFSGNTIYF.

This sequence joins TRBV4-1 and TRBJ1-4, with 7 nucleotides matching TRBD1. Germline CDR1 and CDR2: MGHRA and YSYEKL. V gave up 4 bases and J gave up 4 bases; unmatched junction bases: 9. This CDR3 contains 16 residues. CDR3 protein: CASSPPDRVHNEKLFF. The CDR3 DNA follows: TGCGCCAGCAGCCCCCCAGACAGGGTGCATAATGAAAAACTGTTTTTT.

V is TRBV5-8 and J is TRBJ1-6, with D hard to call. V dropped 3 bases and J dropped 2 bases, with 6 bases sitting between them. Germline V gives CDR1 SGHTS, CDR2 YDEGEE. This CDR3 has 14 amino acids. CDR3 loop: CASSSFTYNSPLHF. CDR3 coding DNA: TGTGCCAGCAGCTCCTTTACCTATAATTCACCCCTCCACTTT.

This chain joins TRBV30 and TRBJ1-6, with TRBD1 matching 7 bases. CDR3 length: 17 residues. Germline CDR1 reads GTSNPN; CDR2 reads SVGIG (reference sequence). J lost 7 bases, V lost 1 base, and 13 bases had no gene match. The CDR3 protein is CAWSDGDRGQLNSPLHF. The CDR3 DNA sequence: TGTGCCTGGAGTGACGGGGATCGGGGACAGCTGAATTCACCCCTCCACTTT.

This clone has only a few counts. The DNA of the CDR3 is TGTGCCAGCAGCCAGGGTCCCGGACAGGCAACCTATGGCTACACCTTC. It encodes CASSQGPGQATYGYTF. The chain has TRBV7-2 and TRBJ1-2; 7 nucleotides agree with TRBD1. The CDR3 covers 16 residues. CDR1 is SGHTA and CDR2 is FQGNSA in the germline V gene. The J segment lost 4 bases and the V segment lost 5 bases, leaving 13 bases of the junction unmatched.

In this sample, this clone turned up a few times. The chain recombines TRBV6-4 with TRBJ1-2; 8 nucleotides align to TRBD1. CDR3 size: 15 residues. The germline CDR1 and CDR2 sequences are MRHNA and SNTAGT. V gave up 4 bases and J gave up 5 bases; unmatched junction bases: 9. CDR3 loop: CASSVGTGPRYGYTF. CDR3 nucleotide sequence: TGTGCCAGCAGTGTAGGGACAGGACCTCGGTATGGCTACACCTTC.

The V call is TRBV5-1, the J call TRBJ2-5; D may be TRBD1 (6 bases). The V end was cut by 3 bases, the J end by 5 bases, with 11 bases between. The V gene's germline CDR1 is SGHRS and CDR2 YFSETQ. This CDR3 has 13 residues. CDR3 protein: CASSSDSRETQYF. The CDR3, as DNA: TGCGCCAGCAGCTCGGACAGTCGCGAGACCCAGTACTTC.

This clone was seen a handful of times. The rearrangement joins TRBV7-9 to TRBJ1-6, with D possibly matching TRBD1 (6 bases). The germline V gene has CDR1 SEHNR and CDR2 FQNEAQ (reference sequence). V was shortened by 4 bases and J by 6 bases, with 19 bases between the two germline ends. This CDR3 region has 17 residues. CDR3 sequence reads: CASSSGRRGGGNSPLHF. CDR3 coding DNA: TGTGCCAGCAGCTCAGGGAGAAGAGGGGGTGGTAATTCACCCCTCCACTTT.

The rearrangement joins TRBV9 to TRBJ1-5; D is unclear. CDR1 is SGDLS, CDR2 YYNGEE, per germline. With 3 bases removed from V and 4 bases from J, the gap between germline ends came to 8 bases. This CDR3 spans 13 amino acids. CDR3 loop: CASSGGLNQPQHF. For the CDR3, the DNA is TGTGCCAGCAGCGGAGGACTGAATCAGCCCCAGCATTTT.

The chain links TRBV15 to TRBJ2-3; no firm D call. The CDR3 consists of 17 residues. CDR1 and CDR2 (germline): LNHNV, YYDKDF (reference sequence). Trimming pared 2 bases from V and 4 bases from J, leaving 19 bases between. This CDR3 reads CATSRSLRREGADTQYF. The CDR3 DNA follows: TGTGCCACCAGCAGAAGCTTGCGGCGTGAAGGCGCAGATACGCAGTATTTT.